The present T cell receptor beta chain was sequenced within a study of CD8 T cells in ankylosing spondylitis. Overall study findings and caveats: Clones linked to disease, bearing a CD8+ phenotype, were relatively rare in peripheral blood. The clones that were linked to disease were reported to be significantly enriched in matched synovial fluid samples from ankylosing spondylitis patients. One TCR beta motif, made up of several highly homologous variants, appeared characteristic of ankylosing spondylitis blood. Existing reports had already noted some motif variants in reactive arthritis synovial fluid and blood.

Using quantitative 5'-RACE with molecular barcodes, the authors made TCR beta libraries. TCRdb reprocessed the 5' RACE reads with MiXCR, giving one entry per CDR3 protein. The table includes more than 300,000 distinct CDR3 sequences, less than 10% detected once. This clonotype was seen many times. Its specificity is not known. The sequenced sample was blood, either unsorted or a sorted T cell fraction (not recorded which). The sequence came from a male donor with ankylosing spondylitis.

The CDR3 protein is CASSLSGDPTHEQYF. The CDR3 coding sequence is TGTGCCAGCAGTTTATCGGGAGATCCAACCCACGAGCAGTACTTC. The chain links TRBV27 to TRBJ2-7, with D maybe TRBD2 (5 bases). Trimming pared 0 bases from V and 5 bases from J, leaving 14 bases between. This CDR3 has 15 amino acids. Germline V gene sequence: CDR1 MNHEY, CDR2 SMNVEV (reference sequence).